These 2 T cell receptor beta chains came from one sample sequenced in a study of control samples from healthy donors and cancer patients. Here immunoSEQ multiplex PCR was the method, and the copy in TCRdb shows in-frame clones only, minus some. Of under 150,000 clones in the sample, around 87% were seen once. The sequencing sample was made of PBMCs. The receptors here all came from a woman between 45 and 60 years old with colorectal cancer.

The rearrangement links TRBV6-5 to TRBJ2-7; TRBD1 is a possible D gene (5 bases). CDR1 is MNHEY, CDR2 SVGAGI, per germline. The CDR3 is 14 residues long. Trimming pared 5 bases from V and 3 bases from J, leaving 14 bases between. For the CDR3, the DNA is TGTGCCAGCAGTCCAAATCGACAGATCTACGAGCAGTACTTC. Translating gives CASSPNRQIYEQYF.

The rearrangement joins TRBV2 to TRBJ2-7, with TRBD1 matching 8 bases. CDR1 and CDR2 from the germline V gene are SNHLY and FYNNEI. This CDR3 is 14 amino acids long. V lost 5 bases to trimming and J lost 2 bases; unmatched junction nucleotides: 5. The CDR3 sequence is CASSLTGEAYEQYF. The CDR3 coding sequence is TGTGCCAGCAGTCTGACAGGGGAGGCCTACGAGCAGTACTTC.